These T cell receptor beta chains were read from a single sample in a study of control samples from healthy donors and cancer patients. TCRdb's copy holds only in-frame clones and misses some; the assay was immunoSEQ multiplex PCR. The sample records some 150,000 clones, around 94% being singletons. Material: blood. The receptors derive from a middle-aged man in good health. The CDR3 runs from the conserved cysteine through the conserved F or W. Fields, in order: J gene, V gene, clone size, D gene, CDR3 protein, CDR3 DNA. D genes are given only for firm matches. Not all rows give a size; the values are once, few, many and, for expanded clones, a class.

j_call: TRBJ1-6
v_call: TRBV5-6
clone_size: .
d_call: .
cdr3_aa: CASSLWGRLNSPLHF
cdr3_nt: TGTGCCAGCAGCTTGTGGGGGAGACTCAATTCACCCCTCCACTTT

j_call: TRBJ1-2
v_call: TRBV24-1
clone_size: .
d_call: .
cdr3_aa: CATSDTDISYGYTF
cdr3_nt: TGTGCCACCAGTGACACGGACATCTCCTATGGCTACACCTTC

j_call: TRBJ1-2
v_call: TRBV7-9
clone_size: .
d_call: TRBD1
cdr3_aa: CASSSPTGVDGYTF
cdr3_nt: TGTGCCAGCAGCTCCCCGACAGGGGTGGATGGCTACACCTTC

j_call: TRBJ1-2
v_call: TRBV5-6
clone_size: .
d_call: TRBD1
cdr3_aa: CASSRGTADYYGYTF
cdr3_nt: TGTGCCAGCAGCCGGGGGACAGCGGATTACTATGGCTACACCTTC

j_call: TRBJ2-7
v_call: TRBV6-5
clone_size: once
d_call: .
cdr3_aa: CASSYSRDPAYEQYF
cdr3_nt: TGTGCCAGCAGTTACTCGAGGGACCCAGCCTACGAGCAGTACTTC

j_call: TRBJ1-5
v_call: TRBV10-3
clone_size: .
d_call: .
cdr3_aa: CAIGKDRLNQPQHF
cdr3_nt: TGTGCCATCGGGAAAGACAGGCTTAATCAGCCCCAGCATTTT

j_call: TRBJ1-2
v_call: TRBV9
clone_size: once
d_call: .
cdr3_aa: CASSPVSSGDYTF
cdr3_nt: TGTGCCAGCAGCCCTGTATCGTCCGGGGACTACACCTTC

j_call: TRBJ1-2
v_call: TRBV11-2
clone_size: once
d_call: .
cdr3_aa: CASSSITFGAARGYTF
cdr3_nt: TGTGCCAGCAGCTCAATCACTTTTGGGGCAGCGAGGGGCTACACCTTC

j_call: TRBJ1-1
v_call: TRBV3-1/TRBV3-2
clone_size: .
d_call: .
cdr3_aa: CASSQERREMMDEGAFF
cdr3_nt: TGTGCCAGCAGCCAAGAACGCAGGGAGATGATGGACGAGGGAGCTTTCTTT

j_call: TRBJ2-5
v_call: TRBV7-8
clone_size: .
d_call: TRBD1
cdr3_aa: CASSSGTGQETQYF
cdr3_nt: TGTGCCAGCAGCTCCGGGACAGGACAAGAGACCCAGTACTTC

j_call: TRBJ1-1
v_call: TRBV4-1
clone_size: once
d_call: TRBD1
cdr3_aa: CASSQQGQMNTEAFF
cdr3_nt: TGCGCCAGCAGCCAACAGGGACAGATGAACACTGAAGCTTTCTTT

j_call: TRBJ1-1
v_call: TRBV24-1
clone_size: .
d_call: .
cdr3_aa: CATSAGAGTEAFF
cdr3_nt: TGTGCCACCAGTGCGGGGGCGGGCACTGAAGCTTTCTTT

j_call: TRBJ1-4
v_call: TRBV29-1
clone_size: .
d_call: .
cdr3_aa: CSARGTGEKLFF
cdr3_nt: TGCAGCGCCAGGGGAACGGGTGAAAAACTGTTTTTT

j_call: TRBJ1-2
v_call: TRBV7-3
clone_size: .
d_call: .
cdr3_aa: CASSLFPQQEFYGYTF
cdr3_nt: TGTGCCAGCAGCTTATTCCCGCAGCAGGAATTCTATGGCTACACCTTC

j_call: TRBJ2-7
v_call: TRBV27
clone_size: .
d_call: TRBD1
cdr3_aa: CASSSHGQGAQIGF
cdr3_nt: TGTGCCAGCAGTTCACACGGACAGGGGGCGCAAATCGGGTTC

j_call: TRBJ1-1
v_call: TRBV7-9
clone_size: .
d_call: .
cdr3_aa: CASSLVPGANTEAFF
cdr3_nt: TGTGCCAGCAGCTTAGTTCCGGGGGCGAACACTGAAGCTTTCTTT

j_call: TRBJ1-1
v_call: TRBV6-5
clone_size: .
d_call: .
cdr3_aa: CASSFEGEAFF
cdr3_nt: TGTGCCAGCAGTTTTGAGGGTGAAGCTTTCTTT

j_call: TRBJ2-5
v_call: TRBV5-4
clone_size: .
d_call: TRBD2
cdr3_aa: CASSLAAGLEVTQYF
cdr3_nt: TGTGCCAGCAGCTTGGCGGCCGGACTAGAGGTGACCCAGTACTTC

j_call: TRBJ2-7
v_call: TRBV19
clone_size: .
d_call: .
cdr3_aa: CASSTVYEQYF
cdr3_nt: TGTGCCAGTAGTACCGTTTACGAGCAGTACTTC

j_call: TRBJ1-1
v_call: TRBV7-8
clone_size: .
d_call: .
cdr3_aa: CASSLGGSNTEAFF
cdr3_nt: TGTGCCAGCAGCTTGGGCGGGTCAAACACTGAAGCTTTCTTT

j_call: TRBJ1-2
v_call: TRBV7-8
clone_size: .
d_call: .
cdr3_aa: CASSKKSPGFYGYTF
cdr3_nt: TGTGCCAGCAGCAAAAAATCCCCGGGATTCTATGGCTACACCTTC

j_call: TRBJ1-1
v_call: TRBV28
clone_size: .
d_call: .
cdr3_aa: CASSLPRAMNTEAFF
cdr3_nt: TGTGCCAGCAGTTTACCCAGGGCCATGAACACTGAAGCTTTCTTT

j_call: TRBJ1-5
v_call: TRBV7-9
clone_size: .
d_call: .
cdr3_aa: CASSLAGRNQPQHF
cdr3_nt: TGTGCCAGCAGCTTAGCGGGCCGCAATCAGCCCCAGCATTTT

j_call: TRBJ1-2
v_call: TRBV15
clone_size: .
d_call: TRBD1
cdr3_aa: CATSRVRTGPTYTF
cdr3_nt: TGTGCCACCAGCAGAGTAAGGACAGGGCCAACCTACACCTTC

j_call: TRBJ1-5
v_call: TRBV6-2/TRBV6-3
clone_size: .
d_call: TRBD1
cdr3_aa: CASSSSGGTAKHF
cdr3_nt: TGTGCCAGCAGTTCATCTGGAGGGACAGCAAAGCATTTT

j_call: TRBJ1-4
v_call: TRBV28
clone_size: .
d_call: .
cdr3_aa: CASISGRREKLFF
cdr3_nt: TGTGCCAGCATAAGTGGCAGGAGGGAAAAACTGTTTTTT

j_call: TRBJ1-2
v_call: TRBV18
clone_size: .
d_call: TRBD1
cdr3_aa: CASSPGTGGPYGYTF
cdr3_nt: TGTGCCAGCTCACCGGGGACAGGGGGTCCCTATGGCTACACCTTC

j_call: TRBJ2-5
v_call: TRBV27
clone_size: .
d_call: .
cdr3_aa: CASGSYAYQETQYF
cdr3_nt: TGTGCCAGCGGTTCCTATGCTTACCAAGAGACCCAGTACTTC

j_call: TRBJ2-6
v_call: TRBV5-4
clone_size: .
d_call: .
cdr3_aa: CASSITGTGANVLTF
cdr3_nt: TGTGCCAGCAGCATTACAGGGACCGGGGCCAACGTCCTGACTTTC

j_call: TRBJ2-5
v_call: TRBV29-1
clone_size: .
d_call: .
cdr3_aa: CSVVGYQETQYF
cdr3_nt: TGCAGCGTTGTAGGGTACCAAGAGACCCAGTACTTC

j_call: TRBJ1-5
v_call: TRBV10-3
clone_size: .
d_call: .
cdr3_aa: CATTAGNSNQPQHF
cdr3_nt: TGTGCCACCACGGCTGGGAATAGCAATCAGCCCCAGCATTTT

j_call: TRBJ1-4
v_call: TRBV25-1
clone_size: .
d_call: TRBD1
cdr3_aa: CASSEPGQGTVEKLFF
cdr3_nt: TGTGCCAGCAGTGAACCGGGACAGGGCACAGTAGAAAAACTGTTTTTT

j_call: TRBJ1-3
v_call: TRBV9
clone_size: .
d_call: .
cdr3_aa: CASRVPGNTIYF
cdr3_nt: TGTGCCAGCAGGGTCCCTGGAAACACCATATATTTT

j_call: TRBJ1-2
v_call: TRBV11-2
clone_size: .
d_call: .
cdr3_aa: CASSLDRAGRAYGYTF
cdr3_nt: TGTGCCAGCAGCTTAGATCGGGCAGGGAGGGCCTATGGCTACACCTTC

j_call: TRBJ2-7
v_call: TRBV29-1
clone_size: once
d_call: TRBD2
cdr3_aa: CSVEDLRAGTIYEQYF
cdr3_nt: TGCAGCGTTGAAGATCTAAGGGCAGGGACTATTTACGAGCAGTACTTC